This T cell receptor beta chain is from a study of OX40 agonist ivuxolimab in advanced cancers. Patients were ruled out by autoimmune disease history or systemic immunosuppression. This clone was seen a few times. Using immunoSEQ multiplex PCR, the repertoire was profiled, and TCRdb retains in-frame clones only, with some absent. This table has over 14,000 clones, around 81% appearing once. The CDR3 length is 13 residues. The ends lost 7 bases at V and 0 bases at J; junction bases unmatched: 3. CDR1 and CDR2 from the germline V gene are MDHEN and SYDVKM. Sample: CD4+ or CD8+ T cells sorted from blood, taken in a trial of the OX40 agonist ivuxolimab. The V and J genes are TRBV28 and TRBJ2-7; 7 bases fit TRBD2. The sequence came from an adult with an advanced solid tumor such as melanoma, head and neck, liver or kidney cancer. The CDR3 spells CASTGDYSYEQYF. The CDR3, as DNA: TGTGCCAGCACCGGGGACTACTCCTACGAGCAGTACTTC. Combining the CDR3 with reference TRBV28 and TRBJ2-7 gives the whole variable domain DVKVTQSSRYLVKRTGEKVFLECVQDMDHENMFWYRQDPGLGLRLIYFSYDVKMKEKGDIPEGYSVSREKKERFSLILESASTNQTSMYLCASTGDYSYEQYFGPGTRLTVT.